This T cell receptor (beta chain) comes out of a study of shared T cell receptors in the human thymus. Trimming took 2 bases from V and 4 from J; bases not matched to a gene: 5. Germline V gene sequence: CDR1 SGHVS, CDR2 FNYEAQ. The CDR3 length is 17 residues. Sequencing used immunoSEQ multiplex PCR; TCRdb keeps in-frame clones, though not all of them. Here the sample spans hundreds of thousands of clones, about 90% being singletons. This sample was also put to use in a study of human thymus T cells. As that report states: The people who donated were healthy Finnish babies having corrective surgery for congenital heart defects. Thymic samples were excised during corrective heart operations. Blood and thymic repertoires both appeared biased in V and J gene usage. Thymic repertoires from unrelated individuals overlapped highly, related research reported.

Sequencing input: thymocytes. The receptor was derived from a boy less than two years old with a congenital heart defect. The chain is built from TRBV7-6 and TRBJ2-2, with 12 nucleotides matching TRBD2. The CDR3 protein is CASSLHTSGRSTGELFF. The DNA for the CDR3 is TGTGCCAGCAGCTTACATACTAGCGGGAGGAGCACCGGGGAGCTGTTTTTT.